Detailed here is one T cell receptor beta chain. These data belong to a study of T cell changes during pregnancy in multiple sclerosis. CDR3 length equals 15 residues. Germline V gene sequence: CDR1 SGDLS, CDR2 YYNGEE. With V trimmed by 2 bases and J by 10 bases, 10 bases remained unmatched. Using immunoSEQ multiplex PCR, the repertoire was profiled, and TCRdb retains in-frame clones only, with some absent. The sample yields about 40,000 clones, 85% to 95% seen once. The V gene is TRBV9, the J gene TRBJ2-1; the match to TRBD2 covers 9 bases. Sequenced material: CD8+ T cells from peripheral blood mononuclear cells, taken in the third trimester of pregnancy. The TCR comes from a female donor with multiple sclerosis, enrolled in a pregnancy study. Here the CDR3 reads CASSVAAGGPGEQFF. DNA for the CDR3: TGTGCCAGCAGCGTCGCGGCGGGGGGGCCGGGCGAGCAGTTCTTC.